This TCR beta chain was identified in a study of T cell responses to AZD1222 COVID-19 vaccine. The length of the CDR3 is 15 residues. CDR1 is LNHDA and CDR2 is SQIVND in the germline V gene (reference sequence). Trimming stripped 0 bases from V and 2 bases from J, with 11 bases between. About this clone: The antigen is not known.

The method was immunoSEQ multiplex PCR; TCRdb's version includes in-frame clones alone and lacks a portion of them. This table has around 78,000 clones, about 90% appearing once. The study, taken as a whole, reports: The donor group comprised mostly white British people and more females; the analysis possibly underestimated clonal diversity. With dominance at 160-218 and 743-854, vaccine-associated CD4 TCRs spanned spike.

The sequence was collected from an adult who received the AZD1222 COVID-19 vaccine. This material consisted of peripheral blood, taken 28 days after the second AZD1222 dose. V gene TRBV19 combines with J gene TRBJ2-7; D remains unclear. CDR3 residues: CASSIDGGSAYEQYF. For the CDR3, the DNA is TGTGCCAGTAGTATAGATGGCGGCTCGGCCTACGAGCAGTACTTC.